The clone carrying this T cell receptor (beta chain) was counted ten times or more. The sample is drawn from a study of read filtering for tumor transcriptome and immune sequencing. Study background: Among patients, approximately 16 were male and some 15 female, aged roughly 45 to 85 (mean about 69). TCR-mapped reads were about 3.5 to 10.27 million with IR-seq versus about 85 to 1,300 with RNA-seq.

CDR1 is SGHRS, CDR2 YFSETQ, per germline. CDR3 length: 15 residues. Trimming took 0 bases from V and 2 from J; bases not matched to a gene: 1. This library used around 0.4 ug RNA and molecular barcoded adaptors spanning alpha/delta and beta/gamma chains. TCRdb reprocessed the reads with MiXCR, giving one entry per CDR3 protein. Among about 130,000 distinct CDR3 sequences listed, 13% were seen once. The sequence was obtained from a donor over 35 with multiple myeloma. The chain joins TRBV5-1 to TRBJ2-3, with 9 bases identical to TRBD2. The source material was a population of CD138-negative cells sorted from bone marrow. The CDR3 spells CASSLVAGATDTQYF. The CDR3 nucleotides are TGCGCCAGCAGCTTGGTAGCGGGGGCCACAGATACGCAGTATTTT.